Following are 22 T cell receptor beta chains from one sample sequenced in a study of CD8 T cells in Susac syndrome. The RNA, roughly 0.45 to 1 ug, was put through reverse transcription using random hexamers. One entry per CDR3 protein results from TCRdb running MiXCR on the immunoSEQ multiplex PCR reads. This table has around 99,000 distinct CDR3 sequences, roughly 96% appearing once. The sequenced material came from CD4+ T cells from PBMCs. These receptors originate from a human donor in good health.

The rearrangement uses TRBV7-3 and TRBJ2-3; D gene uncertain. With 1 base removed from V and 3 bases from J, the gap between germline ends came to 14 bases. This CDR3 region has 16 residues. Per germline, CDR1 SGHTA and CDR2 FQGTGA. The CDR3 spells CASSLKGTTGTDTQYF. CDR3 sequence (DNA): TGTGCCAGCAGCTTAAAGGGAACTACTGGAACAGATACGCAGTATTTT.

The V and J genes are TRBV27 and TRBJ2-2, with D unresolved. The germline V gene has CDR1 MNHEY and CDR2 SMNVEV (reference sequence). Trimming stripped 6 bases from V and 4 bases from J, with 12 bases between. The CDR3 runs 14 residues. The CDR3 DNA reads as TGTGCCAGCAGCCCTTTTAGCAGCACCGGGGAGCTGTTTTTT. Translating it yields CASSPFSSTGELFF.

This chain connects TRBV2 to TRBJ2-2; the match to TRBD1 covers 7 bases. CDR1 is SNHLY and CDR2 is FYNNEI in the germline V gene. J was trimmed by 1 base and V by 8 bases; bases with no gene match: 7. The CDR3 loop spans 15 amino acids. In DNA, the CDR3 is TGTGCCAGCTTAGGACAGGATAAGAACACCGGGGAGCTGTTTTTT. It is translated as CASLGQDKNTGELFF.

V gene TRBV4-3 combines with J gene TRBJ1-2, with D perhaps matching TRBD1 (5 bases). Looked up from germline, CDR1 is LGHNA and CDR2 is YSLEER. Trimming removed 0 bases at V and 4 bases at J, with 15 bases between. CDR3 length: 16 amino acids. The CDR3 region is CASSQDRGHGSYGYTF. As DNA, the CDR3 is TGCGCCAGCAGCCAAGATCGTGGACACGGATCCTATGGCTACACCTTC.

The genes are TRBV28 and TRBJ1-1, with 8 bases identical to TRBD1. The J segment lost 0 bases and the V segment lost 6 bases, leaving 6 bases of the junction unmatched. CDR1 MDHEN and CDR2 SYDVKM come from the germline V gene. CDR3 size: 15 residues. The CDR3 DNA follows: TGTGCCAGCAGCCCACGGGACAGGATGAACACTGAAGCTTTCTTT. Translated: CASSPRDRMNTEAFF. Full variable domain (remainder filled in from reference TRBV28 and TRBJ1-1): DVKVTQSSRYLVKRTGEKVFLECVQDMDHENMFWYRQDPGLGLRLIYFSYDVKMKEKGDIPEGYSVSREKKERFSLILESASTNQTSMYLCASSPRDRMNTEAFFGQGTRLTVV.

This clonotype came up a few times. An end of the junction differs from the germline gene, which may be a read error. J is TRBJ1-5 and V is TRBV28; TRBD1 agrees at 10 bases. Germline-derived CDR1 and CDR2 are MDHEN and SYDVKM. The CDR3 extends over 14 amino acids. Here the CDR3 DNA reads TGTGCCAGCAGTTTGACAGGGGGCAACCAGCCCCAGCATTTT. Protein: CASSLTGGNQPQHF.

The chain combines TRBV20-1 with TRBJ2-1; no reliable D call. Germline CDR1 DFQATT, CDR2 SNEGSKA (reference sequence). V dropped 0 bases and J dropped 6 bases, with 6 bases sitting between them. The CDR3 contains 12 residues. The CDR3 protein is CSARENTNEQFF. The CDR3 DNA is TGCAGTGCTAGAGAGAACACCAATGAGCAGTTCTTC.

The chain carries TRBV20-1 and TRBJ2-1, with 11 bases fitting TRBD2. The CDR3 is 13 amino acids. Germline lookup yields CDR1 DFQATT and CDR2 SNEGSKA (reference sequence). V trimming: 4 bases; J trimming: 5 bases; junction bases outside the gene matches: 1. The CDR3 coding sequence is TGCAGTGCTATGGGACTAGCGGACAATGAGCAGTTCTTC. Translation gives CSAMGLADNEQFF.

CDR3 DNA: TGTGCCAGCAGCCGAAGCGGGCAAGGGGGATACAATGAGCAGTTCTTC. Translating gives CASSRSGQGGYNEQFF. The V call is TRBV4-2, the J call TRBJ2-1; D tentatively reads TRBD1 or TRBD2 (6 bases each). Germline CDR1 and CDR2: LGHNA and YNFKEQ. Trimming took 4 bases from V and 4 from J, leaving 17 bases between them. This CDR3 has 16 amino acids.

J is TRBJ2-1 and V is TRBV4-1; the D gene could be TRBD1 or TRBD2 (5 bases each). Germline CDR1 and CDR2: MGHRA and YSYEKL. The V and J ends lost 0 bases and 0 bases respectively, with 12 bases between them. This CDR3 comprises 17 residues. CDR3 coding DNA: TGCGCCAGCAGCCAAGATCGGGGCGGACTCTCCTACAATGAGCAGTTCTTC. Amino acid sequence: CASSQDRGGLSYNEQFF.

This sequence joins TRBV11-2 and TRBJ1-2, with D unresolved. This CDR3 has 10 residues. Trimming shortened V by 6 bases and J by 8 bases, and 7 bases separated the two germline ends. Per germline, CDR1 SGHAT and CDR2 FQNNGV. CDR3 bases: TGTGCCAGCAGGGGCGGCGGCTACACCTTC. Amino acid sequence: CASRGGGYTF.

The V and J genes are TRBV20-1 and TRBJ2-4; D is unresolved. CDR1 is DFQATT, CDR2 SNEGSKA, per germline (reference sequence). CDR3 length: 11 amino acids. With 3 bases removed from V and 5 bases from J, the gap between germline ends came to 5 bases. The CDR3 loop reads CSARAENIQYF. Here the CDR3 DNA reads TGCAGTGCTAGGGCTGAAAACATTCAGTACTTC.

The V and J genes are TRBV25-1 and TRBJ1-4; D is possibly TRBD1 (6 bases). With 2 bases removed from V and 7 bases from J, the gap between germline ends came to 14 bases. This CDR3 contains 15 residues. Germline assignment: CDR1 MGHDK and CDR2 SYGVNS. The CDR3 bases are TGTGCCAGCAGTGAAAACAGGGTTGGTCTTGAAAAACTGTTTTTT. This sequence encodes CASSENRVGLEKLFF.

The CDR3 protein is CASSYRDSYGYTF. The CDR3 DNA reads TGTGCCAGCAGTTACCGGGACAGCTATGGCTACACCTTC. The chain has TRBV28 and TRBJ1-2; 7 nucleotides agree with TRBD1. The CDR3 consists of 13 residues. The V gene's germline CDR1 is MDHEN and CDR2 SYDVKM. V was clipped by 4 bases and J by 4 bases; unmatched bases: 3.

The chain links TRBV5-1 to TRBJ1-2; D may be TRBD1 (6 bases). The CDR3 length is 14 residues. The germline gives CDR1 SGHRS, CDR2 YFSETQ. The V gene lost 2 bases and the J gene lost 6 bases, with 14 bases spanning the gap. The CDR3, as DNA: TGCGCCAGCAGCTTTTCGGGGCAGGGGAATGGCTACACCTTC. Protein: CASSFSGQGNGYTF.

This clonotype is a singleton in its sample. The genes are TRBV20-1 and TRBJ2-7, with 9 bases lining up with TRBD2. The CDR3 has 14 amino acids. CDR1 and CDR2 from the germline V gene are DFQATT and SNEGSKA (reference sequence). The V segment lost 6 bases and the J segment 1 base; nucleotides outside the gene matches: 7. The CDR3 DNA reads as TGCAGTGCGAACAGACTAGCGGCTTCCTACGAGCAGTACTTC. It translates to CSANRLAASYEQYF.

A single count supports this clonotype. V gene TRBV7-6 combines with J gene TRBJ1-1, with TRBD1 as a possible D gene (5 bases). CDR1 SGHVS and CDR2 FNYEAQ come from the germline V gene. V was clipped by 1 base and J by 0 bases, with 12 bases between them. The CDR3 contains 16 residues. The chain's CDR3 is CASSLETALVNTEAFF. The CDR3 DNA is TGTGCCAGCAGCTTAGAGACAGCCCTTGTGAACACTGAAGCTTTCTTT.

This chain joins TRBV6-1 and TRBJ2-7; perhaps TRBD1 as D (5 bases). Trimming took off 6 bases at V and 2 bases at J, with 14 bases between the two ends. CDR1 is MNHNS, CDR2 SASEGT, per germline. The CDR3 has 14 residues. CDR3 coding DNA: TGTGCCAGCAGCCCCACAAAGGGGCCCTACGAGCAGTACTTC. This gives the protein CASSPTKGPYEQYF.

The chain couples TRBV3-1 to TRBJ2-1; D is unresolved. The V end lost 1 base, the J end lost 5 bases, and 18 bases lay between the germline ends. This CDR3 is 17 amino acids long. The germline gives CDR1 LGHDT, CDR2 YNNKEL (reference sequence). The chain's CDR3 is CASSQGYWDANNNEQFF. The CDR3 region has the DNA TGTGCCAGCAGCCAAGGATACTGGGATGCTAACAACAATGAGCAGTTCTTC.

This chain links TRBV30 with TRBJ2-2; 9 bases align to TRBD2. CDR3 length: 15 residues. Germline CDR1 GTSNPN, CDR2 SVGIG (reference sequence). The J segment lost 4 bases and the V segment lost 2 bases, leaving 5 bases of the junction unmatched. The CDR3 nucleotides are TGTGCCTGGAGTAGCGGGGGGACGTCCACCGGGGAGCTGTTTTTT. Translated, it gives CAWSSGGTSTGELFF.

The chain links TRBV19 to TRBJ1-1, with D unresolved. Trimming stripped 6 bases from V and 1 base from J, with 9 bases between. The CDR3 runs to 13 residues. Germline loops: CDR1 LNHDA, CDR2 SQIVND (reference sequence). The CDR3 nucleotides read TGTGCCAGTAGGAGGTATGGGAACACTGAAGCTTTCTTT. This codes for CASRRYGNTEAFF.

This chain joins TRBV24-1 and TRBJ2-2; D unresolved. CDR1 and CDR2 (germline): KGHDR, SFDVKD. CDR3 length: 13 residues. V was shortened by 4 bases and J by 9 bases, with 11 bases between the two germline ends. The CDR3 region is CATSDPSQRELFF. For the CDR3, the DNA is TGTGCCACCAGTGACCCGTCCCAGAGGGAGCTGTTTTTT.